What follows are 13 T cell receptor beta chains derived from one specimen sequenced in a study of regulatory T cells in long-lasting Graves disease. Sequencing libraries for TCR beta were prepared with iRepertoire HTBI primers and Arm-PCR of CDR3 regions. TCRdb processed the multiplex PCR reads anew with MiXCR; each CDR3 protein has one entry. The table includes some 370,000 distinct CDR3 sequences, roughly 24% detected once. Time point in this sample: persistent/refractory GD, antithyroid drugs over 5 years with positive TRAb. There was RNA extracted from PBMCs, and the TCR library was made from it. The sample consisted of peripheral blood mononuclear cells (PBMCs), taken when the disease was refractory, from a patient treated with antithyroid drugs. Receptor source: a woman aged 35 to 49 with Graves disease.

This chain links TRBV10-2 with TRBJ2-2, with D hard to call. V lost 6 bases and J lost 2, with 13 bases in between. This CDR3 contains 15 residues. CDR1 is WSHSY and CDR2 is SAAADI in the germline V gene. The CDR3 region has the DNA TGCGCCAGCAGCCCCCGGGTCTTAAACACCGGGGAGCTGTTTTTT. Encoded protein: CASSPRVLNTGELFF.

This clonotype was detected only once. The chain couples TRBV6-2 or TRBV6-3 to TRBJ2-6; 7 nucleotides line up with TRBD1. The CDR3 length is 16 residues. V trimming: 5 bases; J trimming: 2 bases; junction bases outside the gene matches: 6. CDR1 and CDR2 (germline): MNHEY, SVGEGT. The CDR3 DNA reads as TGTGCCAGCAGTGAAAACAGGGGAACTGGGGCCAACGTCCTGACTTTC. This sequence encodes CASSENRGTGANVLTF.

This chain uses TRBV6-2 or TRBV6-3 with TRBJ1-2; 7 bases match TRBD1. The CDR3 has 14 amino acids. The trim removed 0 bases at V and 5 bases at J, leaving 3 bases unmatched. Per the germline V gene, CDR1 is MNHEY and CDR2 is SVGEGT. The chain's CDR3 is CASSYSTGIYGYTF. The CDR3 bases are TGTGCCAGCAGTTACTCGACAGGGATATATGGCTACACCTTC.

This clonotype was found a few times. The rearrangement joins TRBV6-2 or TRBV6-3 to TRBJ1-4; 7 nucleotides align to TRBD1. The length of the CDR3 is 16 residues. CDR1 MNHEY and CDR2 SVGEGT come from the germline V gene. V lost 2 bases to trimming and J lost 1 base; unmatched junction nucleotides: 4. CDR3 sequence reads: CASSYGNRGTNEKLFF. As DNA, the CDR3 is TGTGCCAGCAGTTACGGGAACAGGGGAACTAATGAAAAACTGTTTTTT.

This clonotype has only a few counts. CDR3 residues: CSARDPGQGKLFF. CDR3 bases: TGCAGTGCTAGAGACCCGGGACAAGGGAAACTGTTTTTT. V usage is TRBV20-1 and J usage is TRBJ1-4; maybe TRBD1 (6 bases). V was pared by 0 bases and J by 11 bases, with 13 bases between. This CDR3 is 13 amino acids long. Germline CDR1 reads DFQATT; CDR2 reads SNEGSKA (reference sequence).

This chain uses TRBV7-8 with TRBJ2-4; 7 bases align to TRBD2. Germline V gene lookup returns CDR1 SGHVS and CDR2 FQNEAQ. CDR3 size: 19 residues. J gave up 0 bases and V 6 bases, and 17 bases lay outside the gene matches. DNA for the CDR3: TGTGCCAGCAGTCGACCTGGGGGGGGGGGTCCGCTAGCCAAAAACATTCAGTACTTC. The encoded protein is CASSRPGGGGPLAKNIQYF.

This clonotype was seen ten or more times. The chain is built from TRBV25-1 and TRBJ1-4; tentative D call: TRBD1 (5 bases). The CDR3 sequence is 14 residues long. CDR1 and CDR2 from the germline V gene are MGHDK and SYGVNS. V shed 3 bases and J shed 6 bases, with 11 bases lying between them. As DNA, the CDR3 is TGTGCCAGCAGTGACCAGGGAACGGATGAAAAACTGTTTTTT. This sequence encodes CASSDQGTDEKLFF. Full variable domain (remainder filled in from reference TRBV25-1 and TRBJ1-4): EADIYQTPRYLVIGTGKKITLECSQTMGHDKMYWYQQDPGMELHLIHYSYGVNSTEKGDLSSESTVSRIRTEHFPLTLESARPSHTSQYLCASSDQGTDEKLFFGSGTQLSVL.

Concerning this clonotype: With a much larger clone just one base away, this may be a read error. V and J are TRBV6-1 and TRBJ2-2; either TRBD1 or TRBD2 may supply D (7 bases each). The CDR3 extends over 15 amino acids. The germline V gene has CDR1 MNHNS and CDR2 SASEGT. The CDR3 sequence: CASRPRGGGLGGLFF. CDR3 coding DNA: TGTGCCAGCAGACCTCGGGGAGGGGGCCTCGGGGGGCTGTTTTTT.

The table lists this clonotype with a few counts. The chain is built from TRBV7-9 and TRBJ2-6; D is undetermined. Germline V gene data show CDR1 as SEHNR and CDR2 as FQNEAQ (reference sequence). The germline V and J ends were trimmed by 1 base and 5 bases, with 0 bases remaining between them. The CDR3 is made up of 12 amino acids. CDR3 loop: CASSLGANVLTF. Here the CDR3 DNA reads TGTGCCAGCAGCTTAGGGGCCAACGTCCTGACTTTC.

This clonotype was counted a few times. The chain is built from TRBV19 and TRBJ1-5; D not resolved. The CDR3 sequence is 14 residues long. CDR1 and CDR2 from the germline V gene are LNHDA and SQIVND (reference sequence). V lost 3 bases, J lost 1 base, and 7 bases lay in between. The DNA for the CDR3 is TGTGCCAGTAGTATCAACCGAAGCAATCAGCCCCAGCATTTT. This encodes CASSINRSNQPQHF.

This clonotype was found many times. In DNA form, the CDR3 reads TGTGCCAGCAGCGTAGGAGTGGAGGAGGCTAATGAAAAACTGTTTTTT. It specifies CASSVGVEEANEKLFF. The genes are TRBV9 and TRBJ1-4; D call uncertain. V lost 0 bases, J lost 3 bases, and 12 bases lay in between. The CDR3 consists of 16 residues. Germline loops: CDR1 SGDLS, CDR2 YYNGEE.

The rearrangement joins TRBV10-3 to TRBJ2-4, with 8 nucleotides matching TRBD2. The V segment lost 5 bases and the J segment 7 bases; nucleotides outside the gene matches: 13. This CDR3 has 16 residues. Germline lookup yields CDR1 ENHRY and CDR2 SYGVKD. The CDR3 here is CAISTGDSREGNIQYF. Here the CDR3 DNA reads TGTGCCATCAGTACCGGCGACTCCCGGGAGGGGAACATTCAGTACTTC.

In regard to this clonotype: Possible read error: a much larger clone is one base away. Because the CDR3 is missing its conserved closing phenylalanine or tryptophan, this is likely a read error. The rearrangement joins TRBV11-2 to TRBJ2-5; 9 bases agree with TRBD1. J gave up 1 base and V 4 bases, and 19 bases lay outside the gene matches. Germline V gene sequence: CDR1 SGHAT, CDR2 FQNNGV. CDR3 length: 20 residues. The CDR3 here is CASSSPRTGATNIFQETQYS. The CDR3 DNA reads TGTGCCAGCAGCTCCCCAAGGACAGGGGCGACCAACATTTTCCAAGAGACCCAGTACTCC.